This TCR beta chain was observed in a study of blood T cell repertoires in COVID-19. Trimming took 2 bases from V and 6 from J; bases not matched to a gene: 3. CDR1 and CDR2 (germline): SGHRS, YFSETQ. The CDR3 has 15 residues. Original data processing: Quantification of nucleated cells was approximated via reference gene primer amplification. Clones were read by immunoSEQ multiplex PCR, and TCRdb kept only the in-frame ones, dropping some. D and trimming were read from the DNA, whereas the V and J calls and clone size are those reported in that table. The sample records over 110,000 clones, 84% being singletons. As regards this clone: Other DNA sequences in this specimen translate into the identical CDR3.

Categorization into cohorts depended on clinical history that participants reported. This clonotype was sampled from a man in his fifties in a cohort exposed to, infected with or recovered from COVID-19 (not recorded which). Sequencing was done on a sample of PBMCs or T cells enriched from blood (not recorded which). J is TRBJ2-2 and V is TRBV5-1; 11 nucleotides agree with TRBD1. Here the CDR3 reads CASSFGQGASGELFF. For the CDR3, the DNA is TGCGCCAGCAGCTTTGGACAGGGGGCGTCCGGGGAGCTGTTTTTT. Combining the CDR3 with reference TRBV5-1 and TRBJ2-2 gives the whole variable domain KAGVTQTPRYLIKTRGQQVTLSCSPISGHRSVSWYQQTPGQGLQFLFEYFSETQRNKGNFPGRFSGRQFSNSRSEMNVSTLELGDSALYLCASSFGQGASGELFFGEGSRLTVL.